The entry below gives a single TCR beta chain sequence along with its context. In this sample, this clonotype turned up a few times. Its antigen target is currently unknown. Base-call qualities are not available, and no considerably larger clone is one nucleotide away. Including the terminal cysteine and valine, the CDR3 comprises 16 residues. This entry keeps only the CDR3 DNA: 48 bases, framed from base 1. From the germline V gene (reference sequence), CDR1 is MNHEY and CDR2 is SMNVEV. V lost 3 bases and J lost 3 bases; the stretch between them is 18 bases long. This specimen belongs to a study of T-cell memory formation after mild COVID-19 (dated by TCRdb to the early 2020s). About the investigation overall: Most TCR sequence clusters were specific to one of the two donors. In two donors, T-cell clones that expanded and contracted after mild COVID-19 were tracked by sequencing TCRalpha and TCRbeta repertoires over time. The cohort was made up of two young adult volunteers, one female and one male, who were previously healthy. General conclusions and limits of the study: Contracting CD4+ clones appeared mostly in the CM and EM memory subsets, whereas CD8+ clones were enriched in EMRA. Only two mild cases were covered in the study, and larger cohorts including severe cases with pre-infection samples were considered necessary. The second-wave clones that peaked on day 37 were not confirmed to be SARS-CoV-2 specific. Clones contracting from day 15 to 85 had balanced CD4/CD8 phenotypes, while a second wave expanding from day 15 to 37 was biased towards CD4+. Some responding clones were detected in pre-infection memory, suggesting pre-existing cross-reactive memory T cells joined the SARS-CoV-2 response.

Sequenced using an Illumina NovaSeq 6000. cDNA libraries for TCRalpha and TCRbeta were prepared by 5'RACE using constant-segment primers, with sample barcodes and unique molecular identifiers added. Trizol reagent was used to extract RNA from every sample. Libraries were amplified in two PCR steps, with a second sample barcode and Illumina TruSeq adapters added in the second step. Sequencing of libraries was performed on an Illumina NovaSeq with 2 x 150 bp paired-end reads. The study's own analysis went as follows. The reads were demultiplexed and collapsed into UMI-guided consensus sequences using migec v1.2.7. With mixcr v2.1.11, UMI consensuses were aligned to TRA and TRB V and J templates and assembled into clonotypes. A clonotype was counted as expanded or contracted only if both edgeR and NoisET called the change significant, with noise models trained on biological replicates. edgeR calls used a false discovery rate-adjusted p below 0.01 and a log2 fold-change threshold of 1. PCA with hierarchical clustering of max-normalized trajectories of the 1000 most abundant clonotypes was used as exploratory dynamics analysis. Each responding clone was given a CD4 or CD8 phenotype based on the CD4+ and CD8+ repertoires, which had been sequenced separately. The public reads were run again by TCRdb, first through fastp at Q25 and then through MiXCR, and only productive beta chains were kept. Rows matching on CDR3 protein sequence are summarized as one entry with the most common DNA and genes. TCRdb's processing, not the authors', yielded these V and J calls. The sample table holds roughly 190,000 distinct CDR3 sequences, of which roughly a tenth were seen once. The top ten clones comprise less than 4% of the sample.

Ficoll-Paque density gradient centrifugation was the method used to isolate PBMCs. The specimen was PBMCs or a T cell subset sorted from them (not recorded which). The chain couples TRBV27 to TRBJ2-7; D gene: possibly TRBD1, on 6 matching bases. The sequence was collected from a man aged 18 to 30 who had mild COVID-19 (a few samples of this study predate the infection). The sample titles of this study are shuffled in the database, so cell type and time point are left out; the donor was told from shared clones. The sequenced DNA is TGTGCCAGCAGTTTGCCAAGCAGGGGCTCCCTCTACGAGCAGTACGTC. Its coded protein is CASSLPSRGSLYEQYV.